Shown below are 6 T cell receptor beta chains from a single sample sequenced in a study of cytomegalovirus exposure and HLA in healthy donors. PCR amplification relied on 60 Vbeta primers (plus 13 Jbeta primers). The protocol was immunoSEQ multiplex PCR, while the TCRdb copy is restricted to in-frame clones and leaves out a portion. Reported are 75,000 to 95,000 clones; the ten largest clones contain approximately 4.2%. The material sequenced was PBMCs. These receptors were collected from a man in his thirties or forties in good health and CMV-seronegative.

The V gene is TRBV5-8, the J gene TRBJ2-1, with D tentatively TRBD2 (6 bases). The CDR3 is 15 amino acids. Germline loops: CDR1 SGHTS, CDR2 YDEGEE. V was clipped by 4 bases and J by 5 bases, with 16 bases between them. This chain's CDR3 is CASSPDFGGDNEQFF. In nucleotides, the CDR3 is TGTGCCAGCAGCCCGGACTTCGGAGGGGACAATGAGCAGTTCTTC.

The chain links TRBV6-1 to TRBJ2-7; TRBD2 matches at 7 bases. The CDR3 is 13 residues long. Losses at the gene ends were 4 bases for V and 7 bases for J; bases not matched to a gene: 7. CDR1 and CDR2 (germline): MNHNS, SASEGT. CDR3 in amino acids: CASSGRLAYEQYF. CDR3 nucleotide sequence: TGTGCCAGCAGTGGAAGACTAGCTTATGAGCAGTACTTC.

The rearrangement links TRBV19 to TRBJ2-1; D unclear. V lost 4 bases and J lost 7, with 14 bases in between. From germline, CDR1 is LNHDA and CDR2 SQIVND (reference sequence). The CDR3 covers 14 residues. The CDR3 DNA reads as TGTGCCAGTAGTAGGAGTTTCGGAGTGAATGAGCAGTTCTTC. This codes for CASSRSFGVNEQFF.

This chain links TRBV7-9 with TRBJ2-7, with D possibly matching TRBD1 (5 bases). The CDR3 length is 12 residues. The germline V gene has CDR1 SEHNR and CDR2 FQNEAQ (reference sequence). Trimming took 5 bases from V and 6 from J, leaving 11 bases between them. CDR3 sequence reads: CASSGDRLEQYF. CDR3 nucleotide sequence: TGTGCCAGCAGCGGAGACAGACTCGAGCAGTACTTC.

J is TRBJ1-5 and V is TRBV2; 9 bases line up with TRBD1. Germline assignment: CDR1 SNHLY and CDR2 FYNNEI. CDR3 length equals 17 residues. The V and J ends lost 6 bases and 4 bases, in that order; junction bases with no gene match: 13. CDR3 nucleotide sequence: TGTGCCAGCAGGGAGGGACCGGGACAGGGATCAAATCAGCCCCAGCATTTT. It translates to CASREGPGQGSNQPQHF.

The V gene is TRBV2, the J gene TRBJ2-7, with 8 nucleotides matching TRBD2. Trimming at V came to 7 bases and at J to 4 bases, leaving 27 bases not matched to a gene. Germline CDR1 SNHLY, CDR2 FYNNEI. The CDR3 has 20 amino acids. The chain's CDR3 is CASTAPRASGSVLPYYEQYF. CDR3 in DNA: TGTGCCAGCACGGCCCCAAGGGCGAGCGGGAGCGTCCTTCCTTATTACGAGCAGTACTTC.